The 5 T cell receptor beta chains in this list originate from one sample, sequenced in a study of OX40 agonist ivuxolimab in advanced cancers. Sequencing was performed with immunoSEQ multiplex PCR; in TCRdb, only in-frame clones are kept and a portion is missing. The data contain 53,000 or so clones, 70% to 90% of them singletons. The sequences come from CD4+ or CD8+ T cells sorted from blood, collected in a trial of the OX40 agonist ivuxolimab. These receptors all come from an adult with an advanced solid tumor such as melanoma, head and neck, liver or kidney cancer.

The chain has TRBV29-1 and TRBJ2-5, with TRBD1 matching 8 bases. Germline CDR1 and CDR2: SQVTM and ANQGSEA. This CDR3 contains 12 residues. V lost 4 bases and J lost 4; bases outside the gene matches: 2. The CDR3 DNA is TGCAGCGTTGGTCAGGGGGCAGAGACCCAGTACTTC. It specifies CSVGQGAETQYF.

The chain uses TRBV5-1 and TRBJ2-2; the D gene is possibly TRBD2 (6 bases). Germline V lookup: CDR1 SGHRS, CDR2 YFSETQ. V was trimmed by 1 base and J by 6 bases, leaving 16 bases between them. The CDR3 has 16 amino acids. The CDR3 bases are TGCGCCAGCAGCTTGAGTGCAGTCGGAGGGGCCGGGGAGCTGTTTTTT. Protein product: CASSLSAVGGAGELFF.

The chain employs TRBV20-1 and TRBJ2-5; D ambiguous. Per the germline V gene, CDR1 is DFQATT and CDR2 is SNEGSKA (reference sequence). This CDR3 contains 11 residues. The V gene lost 1 base and the J gene lost 5 bases, with 5 bases spanning the gap. CDR3 coding DNA: TGCAGTGCTAGAGTCGCGGAGACCCAGTACTTC. Amino acid sequence: CSARVAETQYF.

This clone has more than one count but fewer than ten. The chain links TRBV28 to TRBJ1-2; 10 nucleotides agree with TRBD1. Trimming cost V 6 bases and J 8 bases; bases outside gene matches: 9. Germline V gene lookup returns CDR1 MDHEN and CDR2 SYDVKM. CDR3 length: 14 amino acids. The CDR3 spells CASRPDRGRWGYTF. Here the CDR3 DNA reads TGTGCCAGCAGACCCGACAGGGGGCGGTGGGGCTACACCTTC.

Only a few counts were recorded for this clone. The gene calls are TRBV29-1 and TRBJ2-3; tentatively, D is TRBD2 (6 bases). Germline V gene lookup returns CDR1 SQVTM and CDR2 ANQGSEA. V was cut by 4 bases and J by 3 bases, with 8 bases left in between. The CDR3 covers 12 residues. CDR3 coding DNA: TGCAGCGTTGGGAGGGAGACAGATACGCAGTATTTT. Encoded protein: CSVGRETDTQYF.